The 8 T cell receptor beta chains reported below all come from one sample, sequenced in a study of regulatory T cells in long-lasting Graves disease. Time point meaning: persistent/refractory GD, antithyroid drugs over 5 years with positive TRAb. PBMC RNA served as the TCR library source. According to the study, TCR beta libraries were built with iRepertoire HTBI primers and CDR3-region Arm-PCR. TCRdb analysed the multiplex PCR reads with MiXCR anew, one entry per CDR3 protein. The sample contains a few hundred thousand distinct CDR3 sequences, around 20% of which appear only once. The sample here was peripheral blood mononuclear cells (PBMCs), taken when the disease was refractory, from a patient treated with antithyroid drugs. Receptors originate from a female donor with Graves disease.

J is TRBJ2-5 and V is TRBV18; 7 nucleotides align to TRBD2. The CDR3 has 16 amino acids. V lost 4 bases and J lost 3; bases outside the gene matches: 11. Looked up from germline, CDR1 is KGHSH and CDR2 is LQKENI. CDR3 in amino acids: CASSLSWLADEETQYF. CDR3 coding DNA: TGTGCCAGCTCACTCTCTTGGCTAGCGGATGAAGAGACCCAGTACTTC.

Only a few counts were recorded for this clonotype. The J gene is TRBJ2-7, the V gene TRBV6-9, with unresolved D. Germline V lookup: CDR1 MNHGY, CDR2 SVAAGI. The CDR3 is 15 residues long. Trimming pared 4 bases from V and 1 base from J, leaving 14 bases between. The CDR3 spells CASSSPLTRSYEQYF. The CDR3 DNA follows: TGTGCCAGCAGTTCCCCTCTGACAAGATCCTACGAGCAGTACTTC.

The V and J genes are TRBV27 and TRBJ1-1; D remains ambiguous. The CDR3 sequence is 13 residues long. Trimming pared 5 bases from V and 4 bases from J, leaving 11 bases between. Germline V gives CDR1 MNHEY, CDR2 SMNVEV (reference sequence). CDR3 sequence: CASSNWLGTEAFF. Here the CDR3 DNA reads TGTGCCAGCAGTAATTGGTTGGGCACTGAAGCTTTCTTT.

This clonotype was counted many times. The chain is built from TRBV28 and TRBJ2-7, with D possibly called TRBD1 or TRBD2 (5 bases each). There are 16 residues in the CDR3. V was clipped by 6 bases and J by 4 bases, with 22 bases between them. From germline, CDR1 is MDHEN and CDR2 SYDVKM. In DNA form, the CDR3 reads TGTGCCAGCAGCCCCACTACCGGGACCAAGGTTTACGAGCAGTACTTC. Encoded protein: CASSPTTGTKVYEQYF. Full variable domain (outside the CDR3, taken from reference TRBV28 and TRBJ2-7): DVKVTQSSRYLVKRTGEKVFLECVQDMDHENMFWYRQDPGLGLRLIYFSYDVKMKEKGDIPEGYSVSREKKERFSLILESASTNQTSMYLCASSPTTGTKVYEQYFGPGTRLTVT.

For the CDR3, the DNA is TGTGCCAGCAGTGTGTTTCCTCCGGGGGACAGGGGAACAGGAACTGAAGCTTTCTTT. Amino acid sequence: CASSVFPPGDRGTGTEAFF. The chain combines TRBV2 with TRBJ1-1; 10 bases are a match to TRBD1. The V gene's germline CDR1 is SNHLY and CDR2 FYNNEI. The CDR3 sequence is 19 residues long. Losses at the gene ends were 4 bases for V and 5 bases for J; bases not matched to a gene: 19.

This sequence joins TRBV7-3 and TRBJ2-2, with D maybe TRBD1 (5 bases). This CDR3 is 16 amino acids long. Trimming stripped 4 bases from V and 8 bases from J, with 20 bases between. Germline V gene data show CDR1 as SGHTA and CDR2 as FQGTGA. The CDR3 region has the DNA TGTGCCAGCAGCTCTGAAAGGGGAAGATGGTCTGGGGAGCTGTTTTTT. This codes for CASSSERGRWSGELFF.

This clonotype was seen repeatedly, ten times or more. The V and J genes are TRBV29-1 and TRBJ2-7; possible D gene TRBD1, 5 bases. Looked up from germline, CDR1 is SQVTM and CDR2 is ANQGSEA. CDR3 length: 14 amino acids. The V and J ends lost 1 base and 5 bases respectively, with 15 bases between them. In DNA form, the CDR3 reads TGCAGCGTTGAAGGTCTCGGAAGGGGCGACGAGCAGTACTTC. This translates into CSVEGLGRGDEQYF.

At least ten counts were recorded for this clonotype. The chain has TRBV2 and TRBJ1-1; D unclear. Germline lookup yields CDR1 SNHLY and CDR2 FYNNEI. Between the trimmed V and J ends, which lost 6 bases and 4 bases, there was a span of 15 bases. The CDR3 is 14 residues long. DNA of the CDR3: TGTGCCAGCAGGGACGGACGGGTGCGCACTGAAGCTTTCTTT. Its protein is CASRDGRVRTEAFF.